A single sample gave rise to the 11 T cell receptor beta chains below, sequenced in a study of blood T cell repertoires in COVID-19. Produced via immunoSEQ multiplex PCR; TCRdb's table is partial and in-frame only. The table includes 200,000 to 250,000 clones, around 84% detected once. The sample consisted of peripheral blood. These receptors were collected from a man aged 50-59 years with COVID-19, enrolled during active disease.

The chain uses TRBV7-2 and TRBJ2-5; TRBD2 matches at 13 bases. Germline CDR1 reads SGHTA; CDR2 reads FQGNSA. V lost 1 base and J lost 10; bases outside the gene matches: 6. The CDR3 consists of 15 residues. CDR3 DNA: TGTGCCAGCAGCTTAGTCTGGACTAGCGGGGGAATCCAGTACTTC. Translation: CASSLVWTSGGIQYF.

CDR3 nucleotides: TGTGCCAGCAGTTACGGAGACAGGGGTGGGAATGAGCAGTTCTTC. Its translation is CASSYGDRGGNEQFF. The chain combines TRBV6-2 or TRBV6-3 with TRBJ2-1, with 8 bases matching TRBD1. With 2 bases clipped from V and 7 bases from J, the junction kept 7 bases outside the gene matches. CDR1 is MNHEY and CDR2 is SVGEGT in the germline V gene. CDR3 length: 15 residues.

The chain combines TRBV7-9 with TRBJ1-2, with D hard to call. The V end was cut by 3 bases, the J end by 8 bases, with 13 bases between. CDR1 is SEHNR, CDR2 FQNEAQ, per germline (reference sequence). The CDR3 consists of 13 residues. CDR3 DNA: TGTGCCAGCAGCTTCGATCAGGCTGGGGGCTACACCTTC. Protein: CASSFDQAGGYTF.

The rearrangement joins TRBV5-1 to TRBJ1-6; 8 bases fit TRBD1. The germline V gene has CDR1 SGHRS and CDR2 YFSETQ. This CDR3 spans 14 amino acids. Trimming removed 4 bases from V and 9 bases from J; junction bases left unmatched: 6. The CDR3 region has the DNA TGCGCCAGCAGCGAAACAGGGGGGAGTTCACCCCTCCACTTT. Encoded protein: CASSETGGSSPLHF.

CDR3 region: CASGTGQGVYEQYF. The CDR3 DNA follows: TGTGCTAGTGGCACCGGACAGGGGGTCTACGAGCAGTACTTC. The chain carries TRBV12-5 and TRBJ2-7, with 10 bases lining up with TRBD1. Germline CDR1 is LGHNT and CDR2 is FRNRAP. With 6 bases clipped from V and 3 bases from J, the junction kept 5 bases outside the gene matches. This CDR3 region has 14 residues.

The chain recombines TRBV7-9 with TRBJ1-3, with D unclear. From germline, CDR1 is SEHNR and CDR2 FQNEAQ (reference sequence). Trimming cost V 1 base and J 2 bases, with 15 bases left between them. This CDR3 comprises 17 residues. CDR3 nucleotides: TGTGCCAGCAGCTTAGGCCGTCCAGGTCGAACTGGAAACACCATATATTTT. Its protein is CASSLGRPGRTGNTIYF.

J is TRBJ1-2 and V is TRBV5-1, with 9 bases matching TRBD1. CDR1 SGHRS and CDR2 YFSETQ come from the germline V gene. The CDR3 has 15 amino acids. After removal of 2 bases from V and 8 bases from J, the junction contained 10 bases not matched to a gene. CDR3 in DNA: TGCGCCAGCAGCTTCGGACAGGGGCCAGCCGGGGGCTACACCTTC. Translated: CASSFGQGPAGGYTF.

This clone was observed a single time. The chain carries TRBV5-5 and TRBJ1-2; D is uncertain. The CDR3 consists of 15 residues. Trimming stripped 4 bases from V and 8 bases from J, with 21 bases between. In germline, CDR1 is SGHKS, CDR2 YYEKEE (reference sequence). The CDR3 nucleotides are TGTGCCAGCAGCACTAGCAGTGTAGCCTTGGGAGGCTACACCTTC. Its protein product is CASSTSSVALGGYTF. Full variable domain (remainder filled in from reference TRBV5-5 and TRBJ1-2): DAGVTQSPTHLIKTRGQQVTLRCSPISGHKSVSWYQQVLGQGPQFIFQYYEKEERGRGNFPDRFSARQFPNYSSELNVNALLLGDSALYLCASSTSSVALGGYTFGSGTRLTVV.

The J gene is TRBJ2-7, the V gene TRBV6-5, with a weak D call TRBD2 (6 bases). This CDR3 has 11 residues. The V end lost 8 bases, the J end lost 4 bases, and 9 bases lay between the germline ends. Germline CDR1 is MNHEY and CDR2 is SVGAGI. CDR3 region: CASLGGYEQYF. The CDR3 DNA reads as TGTGCCAGCCTTGGGGGGTACGAGCAGTACTTC.

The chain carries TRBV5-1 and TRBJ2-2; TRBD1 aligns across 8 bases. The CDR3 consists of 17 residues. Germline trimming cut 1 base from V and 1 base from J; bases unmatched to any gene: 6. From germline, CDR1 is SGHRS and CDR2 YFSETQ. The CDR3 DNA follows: TGCGCCAGCAGCTTGTGGGACGGGACAGGGAACACCGGGGAGCTGTTTTTT. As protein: CASSLWDGTGNTGELFF.

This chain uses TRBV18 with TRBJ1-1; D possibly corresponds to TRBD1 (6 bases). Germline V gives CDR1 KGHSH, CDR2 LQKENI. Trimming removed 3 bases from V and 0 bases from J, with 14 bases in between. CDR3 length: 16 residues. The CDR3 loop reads CASSPRTENMNTEAFF. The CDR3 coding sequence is TGTGCCAGCTCACCGAGGACAGAAAACATGAACACTGAAGCTTTCTTT.